What follows are 5 T cell receptor beta chains derived from one specimen sequenced in a study of cytomegalovirus exposure and HLA in healthy donors. This table comes from immunoSEQ multiplex PCR, and its TCRdb copy is limited to in-frame clones, with some not included. The table has 150,000 to 200,000 clones, around 90% seen once. The specimen was PBMCs. These receptors all come from a woman in her late teens or twenties in good health and CMV-seropositive.

The chain recombines TRBV27 with TRBJ2-1; the match to TRBD2 covers 13 bases. Losses at the gene ends were 6 bases for V and 10 bases for J; bases not matched to a gene: 9. This CDR3 is 15 amino acids long. CDR1 is MNHEY, CDR2 SMNVEV, per germline (reference sequence). The CDR3 reads CASSVFGLAGEEQFF. In DNA, the CDR3 is TGTGCCAGCAGCGTGTTTGGACTAGCGGGAGAGGAGCAGTTCTTC.

This clone has only one observation. The chain carries TRBV4-2 and TRBJ1-1; 7 positions match TRBD1. Trimming removed 0 bases from V and 4 bases from J; junction bases left unmatched: 2. The V gene's germline CDR1 is LGHNA and CDR2 YNFKEQ. The CDR3 is made up of 14 amino acids. The CDR3 region has the DNA TGTGCCAGCAGCCAAGACAGGGGGATCACTGAAGCTTTCTTT. Translated, it gives CASSQDRGITEAFF.

V is TRBV4-1 and J is TRBJ1-5, with D perhaps TRBD1 (5 bases). CDR1 MGHRA and CDR2 YSYEKL come from the germline V gene. V was trimmed by 0 bases and J by 3 bases, leaving 12 bases between them. CDR3 length: 16 residues. The CDR3 protein is CASSQDRAGLNQPQHF. CDR3 coding DNA: TGCGCCAGCAGCCAAGATAGAGCAGGGCTCAATCAGCCCCAGCATTTT.

V and J are TRBV10-3 and TRBJ1-1; no definite D call. V lost 5 bases, J lost 3 bases, and 10 bases lay in between. Looked up from germline, CDR1 is ENHRY and CDR2 is SYGVKD. This CDR3 is 13 amino acids long. For the CDR3, the DNA is TGTGCCATCAGTCCTCTACGAGACACTGAAGCTTTCTTT. This sequence encodes CAISPLRDTEAFF.

V usage is TRBV6-1 and J usage is TRBJ1-1; D gene ambiguous. The germline V gene encodes CDR1 MNHNS and CDR2 SASEGT. The CDR3 has 11 amino acids. Between the trimmed V and J ends, which lost 6 bases and 4 bases, there was a span of 6 bases. The CDR3 nucleotides read TGTGCCAGCAGGTACATCACTGAAGCTTTCTTT. Translating gives CASRYITEAFF.